This T cell receptor (beta chain) was obtained from a study of control samples from healthy donors and cancer patients. Sequencing used immunoSEQ multiplex PCR; TCRdb keeps in-frame clones, though not all of them. The sample includes about 57,000 clones, roughly 94% seen only once; the top ten take around 4%. This clone was recorded only once. The sequencing sample was made of blood. The sequence was obtained from a man between 25 and 39 years old in good health.

The CDR3: CASSPPVTTDTQYF. The CDR3, as DNA: TGTGCCAGCTCACCACCGGTAACCACAGATACGCAGTATTTT. This sequence joins TRBV18 and TRBJ2-3; no firm D call. The CDR3 contains 14 residues. The germline V gene has CDR1 KGHSH and CDR2 LQKENI. Trimming removed 0 bases from V and 2 bases from J, with 6 bases in between.